A single sample is the source of the 6 T cell receptor beta chains below, sequenced in a study of T cells in Graves' hyperthyroidism and ophthalmopathy. The CDR3 regions of TCR beta were amplified from RNA transcripts. Researchers ran a first-round RT-PCR on the TCR CDR3 using the HTBI primer set. One entry per CDR3 protein, called by TCRdb with MiXCR from the multiplex PCR reads. The sample carries about 530,000 distinct CDR3 sequences, roughly 17% recorded once. The material sequenced was blood. These receptors all stem from a woman under 30 with Graves' ophthalmopathy.

This clonotype has ten or more counts. The rearrangement uses TRBV4-3 and TRBJ2-2; tentative D call: TRBD1 (5 bases). The CDR3 is made up of 15 amino acids. The V end was cut by 1 base, the J end by 5 bases, with 11 bases between. In germline, CDR1 is LGHNA, CDR2 YSLEER. CDR3 loop: CASSQGGQGTGELFF. CDR3 nucleotide sequence: TGCGCCAGCAGCCAAGGGGGCCAGGGAACCGGGGAGCTGTTTTTT.

This clonotype was counted ten times or more. The chain links TRBV3-1 to TRBJ2-5; no clear D gene. Trimming took off 1 base at V and 1 base at J, with 1 base between the two ends. Germline assignment: CDR1 LGHDT and CDR2 YNNKEL (reference sequence). The CDR3 is 12 amino acids. The CDR3 coding sequence is TGTGCCAGCAGCCAAGTCCAAGAGACCCAGTACTTC. Its protein is CASSQVQETQYF.

This clonotype was observed many times. The rearrangement links TRBV28 to TRBJ2-7; 8 bases agree with TRBD2. This CDR3 spans 15 amino acids. The germline gives CDR1 MDHEN, CDR2 SYDVKM. The trim removed 6 bases at V and 1 base at J, leaving 8 bases unmatched. The CDR3 region is CASSGGGEGSYEQYF. CDR3 in DNA: TGTGCCAGCAGCGGGGGGGGGGAGGGGTCCTACGAGCAGTACTTC.

At least ten counts were recorded for this clonotype. The gene calls are TRBV28 and TRBJ2-7, with 8 nucleotides matching TRBD2. This CDR3 contains 13 residues. Germline V lookup: CDR1 MDHEN, CDR2 SYDVKM. V lost 10 bases to trimming and J lost 4 bases; unmatched junction nucleotides: 9. CDR3 nucleotides: TGTGCCACCCGGGGACTAGAGGGGTACGAGCAGTACTTC. This encodes CATRGLEGYEQYF.

The rearrangement uses TRBV29-1 and TRBJ1-1; 12 nucleotides agree with TRBD1. The germline V gene encodes CDR1 SQVTM and CDR2 ANQGSEA. Unmatched junction bases numbered 4, after V lost 1 base and J lost 7 bases. The CDR3 extends over 14 amino acids. As DNA, the CDR3 is TGCAGCGTTGAAGTGGGACAGGGGGCAGATGAAGCTTTCTTT. The encoded protein is CSVEVGQGADEAFF.

This clonotype was counted many times. The chain couples TRBV10-2 to TRBJ2-1; 10 nucleotides agree with TRBD1. V was pared by 6 bases and J by 7 bases, with 3 bases of the junction left unmatched. The CDR3 has 13 amino acids. Germline CDR1 WSHSY, CDR2 SAAADI. CDR3: CASRGQGRNEQFF. In nucleotides, the CDR3 is TGCGCCAGCAGGGGACAGGGGAGGAATGAGCAGTTCTTC.